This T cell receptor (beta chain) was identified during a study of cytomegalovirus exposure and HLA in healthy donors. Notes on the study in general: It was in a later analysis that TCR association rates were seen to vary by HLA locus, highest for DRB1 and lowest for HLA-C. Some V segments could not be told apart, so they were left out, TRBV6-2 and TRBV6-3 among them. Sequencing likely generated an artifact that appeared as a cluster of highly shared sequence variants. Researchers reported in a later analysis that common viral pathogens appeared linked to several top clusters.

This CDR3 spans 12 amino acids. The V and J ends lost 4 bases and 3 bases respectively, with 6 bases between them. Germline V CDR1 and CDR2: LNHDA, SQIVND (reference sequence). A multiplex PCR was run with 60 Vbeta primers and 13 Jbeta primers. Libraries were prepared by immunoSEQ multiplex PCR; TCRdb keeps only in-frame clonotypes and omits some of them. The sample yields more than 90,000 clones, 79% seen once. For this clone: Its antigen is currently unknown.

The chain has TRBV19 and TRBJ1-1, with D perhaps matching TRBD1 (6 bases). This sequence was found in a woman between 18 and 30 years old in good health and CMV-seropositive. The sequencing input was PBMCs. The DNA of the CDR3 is TGTGCCAGTAGTAGGACAGACACTGAAGCTTTCTTT. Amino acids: CASSRTDTEAFF. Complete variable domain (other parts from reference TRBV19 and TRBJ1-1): DGGITQSPKYLFRKEGQNVTLSCEQNLNHDAMYWYRQDPGQGLRLIYYSQIVNDFQKGDIAEGYSVSREKKESFPLTVTSAQKNPTAFYLCASSRTDTEAFFGQGTRLTVV.